Each of the 17 T cell receptor beta chains below was sequenced from the same sample in a study of response to subunit inactivated influenza vaccine. TCRdb re-called the RT-PCR reads with MiXCR, one entry per CDR3 protein. The sample yields 540,000 or so distinct CDR3 sequences, approximately 12% seen once. Specimen: PBMCs from blood, collected roughly 45 days after vaccination. The receptors stem from a man aged 45-65 years who received an inactivated influenza vaccine.

The sample holds many counts of this clonotype. The chain joins TRBV5-1 to TRBJ2-1; D unresolved. The V end was cut by 0 bases, the J end by 0 bases, with 13 bases between. CDR3 length: 17 amino acids. Germline V gene sequence: CDR1 SGHRS, CDR2 YFSETQ. CDR3 in DNA: TGCGCCAGCAGCTTGGTTCCCGCGGAAAGCTCCTACAATGAGCAGTTCTTC. Its protein product is CASSLVPAESSYNEQFF.

There are a few counts of this clonotype. The CDR3 spells CAISESQGQDPWYF. The CDR3 DNA is TGTGCCATCAGTGAGTCTCAAGGACAGGACCCGTGGTACTTC. The V call is TRBV10-3, the J call TRBJ2-7; TRBD1 matches at 7 bases. Germline V gene lookup returns CDR1 ENHRY and CDR2 SYGVKD. The V segment lost 0 bases and the J segment 12 bases; nucleotides outside the gene matches: 11. The CDR3 sequence is 14 residues long.

This clonotype was detected ten times or more. The chain uses TRBV11-2 and TRBJ1-4; D is undetermined. The CDR3 sequence is 15 residues long. Between the trimmed V and J ends, which lost 0 bases and 6 bases, there was a span of 11 bases. Germline loops: CDR1 SGHAT, CDR2 FQNNGV. The CDR3, as DNA: TGTGCCAGCAGCTTAGACTCCCTTACCTATGAAAAACTGTTTTTT. Residues: CASSLDSLTYEKLFF.

The chain links TRBV27 to TRBJ2-5, with 14 positions matching TRBD2. Germline lookup yields CDR1 MNHEY and CDR2 SMNVEV (reference sequence). The CDR3 totals 17 residues. J lost 8 bases, V lost 3 bases, and 11 bases had no gene match. CDR3 residues: CASSLTSGRATEGTQYF. The DNA for the CDR3 is TGTGCCAGCAGTTTGACTAGCGGGAGGGCGACCGAGGGCACCCAGTACTTC.

This clonotype was counted a few times. The chain recombines TRBV5-8 with TRBJ2-3, with TRBD1 as a possible D gene (6 bases). V was clipped by 4 bases and J by 6 bases, with 12 bases between them. The CDR3 has 13 amino acids. CDR1 and CDR2 from the germline V gene are SGHTS and YDEGEE. The CDR3 reads CASSTNRVDTQYF. The DNA for the CDR3 is TGTGCCAGCAGCACGAACAGGGTCGATACGCAGTATTTT.

Worth noting for this clonotype: Its ends do not fully match the called genes, so a read error is possible. The J gene is TRBJ2-5, the V gene TRBV5-1; D is unclear. The CDR3 contains 15 residues. Germline-derived CDR1 and CDR2 are SGHRS and YFSETQ. The CDR3 region is CASSDGSSVQETQYF. The CDR3 DNA sequence: TGCGCCAGCAGTGATGGCAGCTCCGTCCAAGAGACCCAGTATTTC.

This clonotype was seen ten or more times. The rearrangement uses TRBV29-1 and TRBJ1-4, with D perhaps TRBD1 (5 bases). Germline-derived CDR1 and CDR2 are SQVTM and ANQGSEA. The CDR3 extends over 13 amino acids. V shed 4 bases and J shed 6 bases, with 12 bases lying between them. This chain's CDR3 is CSVGGAPDEKLFF. The CDR3 coding sequence is TGCAGCGTTGGAGGGGCACCGGATGAAAAACTGTTTTTT.

On this clonotype itself: A read error may produce the germline difference seen at one junction end. The chain has TRBV20-1 and TRBJ2-2; the D call may be TRBD1 or TRBD2 (5 bases each). CDR1 is DFQATT and CDR2 is SNEGSKA in the germline V gene (reference sequence). The CDR3 spans 16 residues. The CDR3 region is CCARGVARQSVGELFF. CDR3 coding DNA: TGCTGTGCTAGAGGGGTTGCGCGGCAGTCCGTCGGGGAGCTGTTTTTT.

This chain links TRBV2 with TRBJ2-7; the D is unclear. Germline V gene lookup returns CDR1 SNHLY and CDR2 FYNNEI. This CDR3 contains 12 residues. Trimming took off 1 base at V and 7 bases at J, with 8 bases between the two ends. CDR3 amino acids: CASSEGAGEQYF. As DNA, the CDR3 is TGTGCCAGCAGTGAAGGGGCAGGAGAGCAGTACTTC.

This clonotype appeared a few times. The V call is TRBV29-1, the J call TRBJ1-2; TRBD1 agrees at 7 bases. The CDR3 loop spans 13 amino acids. Unmatched junction bases numbered 9, after V lost 7 bases and J lost 4 bases. CDR1 is SQVTM, CDR2 ANQGSEA, per germline. The CDR3 loop is CSGEQGGGYGYTF. Written as DNA, the CDR3 is TGCAGCGGAGAGCAGGGGGGAGGCTATGGCTACACCTTC.

The rearrangement joins TRBV24-1 to TRBJ2-5; D is undetermined. From germline, CDR1 is KGHDR and CDR2 SFDVKD. Trimming took 5 bases from V and 1 from J, leaving 7 bases between them. This CDR3 contains 13 residues. The CDR3 region is CATSGASQETQYF. The CDR3 bases are TGTGCCACCAGTGGGGCAAGCCAAGAGACCCAGTACTTC.

The rearrangement uses TRBV7-9 and TRBJ1-4; a weak D match, TRBD1 (6 bases). The CDR3 has 15 residues. Looked up from germline, CDR1 is SEHNR and CDR2 is FQNEAQ (reference sequence). The V end was cut by 5 bases, the J end by 8 bases, with 18 bases between. The CDR3 sequence is CASSRTGASGEKLFF. The CDR3 region has the DNA TGTGCCAGCAGCCGGACGGGGGCCTCCGGCGAAAAACTGTTTTTT.

The table lists this clonotype with many counts. V gene TRBV7-9 combines with J gene TRBJ2-1, with 12 bases matching TRBD2. The V and J ends lost 5 bases and 9 bases, in that order; junction bases with no gene match: 8. Germline-derived CDR1 and CDR2 are SEHNR and FQNEAQ (reference sequence). CDR3 length equals 15 residues. The CDR3 spells CASSPRLAGELEQFF. The CDR3 DNA reads as TGTGCCAGCAGCCCCCGACTAGCGGGGGAGCTTGAGCAGTTCTTC.

This chain uses TRBV20-1 with TRBJ2-1; 7 positions match TRBD2. Trimming cost V 1 base and J 0 bases; bases outside gene matches: 9. CDR3 length: 17 residues. Germline CDR1 is DFQATT and CDR2 is SNEGSKA (reference sequence). Written as DNA, the CDR3 is TGCAGTGCTAGAGGTGTAGCGGGTGGGAGCTCCTACAATGAGCAGTTCTTC. Protein: CSARGVAGGSSYNEQFF.

V usage is TRBV7-3 and J usage is TRBJ2-1; 9 bases are a match to TRBD2. V was clipped by 4 bases and J by 8 bases; unmatched bases: 15. CDR1 SGHTA and CDR2 FQGTGA come from the germline V gene. CDR3 length: 17 residues. CDR3 sequence: CASSSRPPASGMDEQFF. The CDR3 region has the DNA TGTGCCAGCAGCTCCCGGCCCCCCGCTAGCGGGATGGATGAGCAGTTCTTC.

The rearrangement joins TRBV20-1 to TRBJ2-1; 14 bases map to TRBD2. Trimming at V came to 4 bases and at J to 1 base, leaving 6 bases not matched to a gene. This CDR3 is 17 amino acids long. The germline gives CDR1 DFQATT, CDR2 SNEGSKA (reference sequence). CDR3 bases: TGCAGTGCTATCTCGGGACTAGCGGGGGCTTCCTACAATGAGCAGTTCTTC. It is translated as CSAISGLAGASYNEQFF.

Details on this clonotype: A much larger clone differs by one base, so this may be a read error. This chain uses TRBV11-2 with TRBJ2-1; TRBD1 matches at 7 bases. J gave up 6 bases and V 3 bases, and 2 bases lay outside the gene matches. Germline V CDR1 and CDR2: SGHAT, FQNNGV. The CDR3 contains 13 residues. CDR3 in DNA: TGTGCCAGCAGCTTCACAGGGGCCAATGAGCAGTTCTTC. Protein: CASSFTGANEQFF.